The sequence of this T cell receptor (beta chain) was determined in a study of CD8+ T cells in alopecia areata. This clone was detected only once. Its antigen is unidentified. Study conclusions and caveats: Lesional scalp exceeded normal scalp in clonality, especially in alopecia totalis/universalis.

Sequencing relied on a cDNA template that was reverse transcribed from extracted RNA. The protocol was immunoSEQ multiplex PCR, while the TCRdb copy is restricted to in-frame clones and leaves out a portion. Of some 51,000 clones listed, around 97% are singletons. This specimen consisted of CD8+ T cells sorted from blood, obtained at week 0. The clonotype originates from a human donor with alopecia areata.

CDR3 bases: TGTGCCAGCAGCTTAGTTCCCCGTAACAATGAGCAGTTCTTC. Its translation is CASSLVPRNNEQFF. The rearrangement links TRBV11-2 to TRBJ2-1; D ambiguous. Looked up from germline, CDR1 is SGHAT and CDR2 is FQNNGV. Trimming cost V 1 base and J 5 bases, with 9 bases left between them. CDR3 size: 14 residues. The full variable domain, completed using reference TRBV11-2 and TRBJ2-1, is EAGVAQSPRYKIIEKRQSVAFWCNPISGHATLYWYQQILGQGPKLLIQFQNNGVVDDSQLPKDRFSAERLKGVDSTLKIQPAKLEDSAVYLCASSLVPRNNEQFFGPGTRLTVL.